This TCR beta chain was identified in a study of CD8+CD57+ T cells in acquired aplastic anemia. At the level of the study: Sorted CD4+ and CD8+ cells yielded around 3 ug of DNA on average. Healthy donors gave 11 million or so reads on average for CD4+ cells.

General study points: Around 30 was the count of CD8+ CDR3 sequences that patients shared with controls.

Genomic DNA, the template, was used for profiling of the TCR beta VDJ and CDR3. TCRdb ran MiXCR on the reads and lists one entry per CDR3 protein. The table includes about 220,000 distinct CDR3 sequences, roughly 33% detected once. This clonotype has a count of ten or more. Antigen unknown. Losses at the gene ends were 2 bases for V and 6 bases for J; bases not matched to a gene: 11. This CDR3 region has 16 residues. From germline, CDR1 is DFQATT and CDR2 SNEGSKA (reference sequence). Material: sorted CD4+, CD8+, or CD8+CD57+ T cells (not recorded which) from PBMCs. The source of this sequence is a human donor in good health, serving as a control. The chain employs TRBV20-1 and TRBJ1-5; 9 bases line up with TRBD1. CDR3: CSARYPGTGYLQPQHF. The CDR3 DNA follows: TGCAGTGCTAGATATCCAGGGACAGGGTATCTTCAGCCCCAGCATTTT.